The 22 T cell receptor beta chains below were found in one sample sequenced in a study of T-cell memory formation after mild COVID-19. A single record per CDR3 protein comes from TCRdb applying MiXCR to the 5' RACE reads. Here the sample spans hundreds of thousands of distinct CDR3 sequences, roughly an eighth being singletons. Sample: PBMCs or a T cell subset sorted from them (not recorded which). The receptors were sampled from a man younger than 30 who had mild COVID-19 (a few samples of this study predate the infection). Cell type and time point are not known.

This clonotype was seen more than once but under ten times. The rearrangement links TRBV5-1 to TRBJ1-3; D uncertain. Trimming shortened V by 0 bases and J by 0 bases, and 4 bases separated the two germline ends. Germline V lookup: CDR1 SGHRS, CDR2 YFSETQ. The CDR3 has 14 residues. The CDR3 reads CASSLGVSGNTIYF. In nucleotides, the CDR3 is TGCGCCAGCAGCTTGGGGGTCTCTGGAAACACCATATATTTT.

This clonotype was recorded a few times. The chain combines TRBV29-1 with TRBJ2-1, with D tentatively TRBD2 (6 bases). CDR1 and CDR2 from the germline V gene are SQVTM and ANQGSEA. The V end lost 2 bases, the J end lost 8 bases, and 13 bases lay between the germline ends. This CDR3 is built from 13 residues. CDR3: CSVEWRDGDEQFF. CDR3 DNA sequence: TGCAGCGTTGAATGGCGGGACGGCGATGAGCAGTTCTTC.

This CDR3 reads CASSLGLASTGQQFF. CDR3 bases: TGTGCCAGCAGCCTCGGGCTAGCGTCCACGGGTCAGCAGTTCTTC. V usage is TRBV14 and J usage is TRBJ2-1, with D possibly being TRBD2 (6 bases). The V end was cut by 4 bases, the J end by 11 bases, with 21 bases between. This CDR3 has 15 residues. The germline CDR1 and CDR2 sequences are SGHDN and FVKESK.

This chain connects TRBV7-9 to TRBJ2-7, with 12 bases aligning to TRBD1. CDR3 length equals 16 residues. Germline CDR1 reads SEHNR; CDR2 reads FQNEAQ (reference sequence). Unmatched junction bases numbered 10, after V lost 4 bases and J lost 6 bases. CDR3 nucleotide sequence: TGTGCCAGCAGCTCGAACTCCGGGACAGGGGGCTCCGAGCAGTACTTC. Its translation: CASSSNSGTGGSEQYF.

This clonotype occurred a few times. This rearrangement joins TRBV5-1 to TRBJ2-7; no firm D call. CDR1 and CDR2 from the germline V gene are SGHRS and YFSETQ. CDR3 length equals 14 residues. Trimming pared 4 bases from V and 2 bases from J, leaving 13 bases between. CDR3 residues: CASSPPNRPYEQYV. The CDR3 nucleotides are TGCGCCAGCAGCCCGCCTAATAGACCCTACGAGCAGTACGTC.

The chain joins TRBV25-1 to TRBJ2-5; maybe TRBD2 (6 bases). Germline V lookup: CDR1 MGHDK, CDR2 SYGVNS. This CDR3 is built from 15 residues. Deletions cut 4 bases from V and 2 bases from J, with 14 bases between. This chain's CDR3 is CASSGDSGAQETQYF. CDR3 DNA: TGTGCCAGCAGTGGGGATAGCGGCGCACAAGAGACCCAGTACTTC.

The chain employs TRBV19 and TRBJ2-1; 9 bases fit TRBD2. V gave up 6 bases and J gave up 4 bases; unmatched junction bases: 10. The V gene's germline CDR1 is LNHDA and CDR2 SQIVND (reference sequence). The CDR3 is made up of 16 amino acids. CDR3 sequence (DNA): TGTGCCAGTAGGGGATTAGCGGGGGTGTTTTACAATGAGCAGTTCTTC. Amino acid sequence: CASRGLAGVFYNEQFF.

The V and J genes are TRBV6-2 or TRBV6-3 and TRBJ1-5; perhaps TRBD1 as D (6 bases). The CDR3 is 18 amino acids. The germline V and J ends were trimmed by 0 bases and 3 bases, with 18 bases remaining between them. Germline values: CDR1 MNHEY, CDR2 SVGEGT. The CDR3 region is CASSYSREAGVANQPQHF. In DNA, the CDR3 is TGTGCCAGCAGTTACTCGAGGGAGGCAGGGGTTGCCAATCAGCCCCAGCATTTT.

The CDR3 loop is CASSLMIHGELFF. The DNA for the CDR3 is TGTGCCAGCAGTTTAATGATCCACGGGGAGCTGTTTTTT. The chain carries TRBV12-3 or TRBV12-4 and TRBJ2-2; D unresolved. V lost 2 bases and J lost 7, with 8 bases in between. The CDR3 totals 13 residues.

The rearrangement uses TRBV4-3 and TRBJ2-5, with 8 nucleotides matching TRBD1. The CDR3 totals 15 residues. CDR1 and CDR2 from the germline V gene are LGHNA and YSLEER. V shed 2 bases and J 3 bases; nucleotides not matched to a gene: 5. CDR3 residues: CASSQNPTGEETQYF. In DNA, the CDR3 is TGCGCCAGCAGCCAAAACCCGACAGGGGAAGAGACCCAGTACTTC.

This clonotype was seen only a few times. The chain recombines TRBV6-5 with TRBJ2-7, with D unresolved. Looked up from germline, CDR1 is MNHEY and CDR2 is SVGAGI. With 2 bases removed from V and 2 bases from J, the gap between germline ends came to 13 bases. This CDR3 has 15 residues. The CDR3 spells CASSYGENAAYEQYF. The CDR3 DNA is TGTGCCAGCAGTTACGGGGAAAACGCAGCCTACGAGCAGTACTTC.

J is TRBJ1-1 and V is TRBV5-6, with 7 positions matching TRBD1. V was clipped by 1 base and J by 3 bases; unmatched bases: 9. This CDR3 has 16 residues. From germline, CDR1 is SGHDT and CDR2 YYEEEE. Here the CDR3 DNA reads TGTGCCAGCAGCTTGACAGGGGCCGTCCCTTACACTGAAGCTTTCTTT. It yields the protein CASSLTGAVPYTEAFF.

This clonotype turned up a few times. The V and J genes are TRBV6-2 or TRBV6-3 and TRBJ1-1; 8 nucleotides line up with TRBD1. Trimming removed 7 bases from V and 1 base from J; junction bases left unmatched: 8. Germline-derived CDR1 and CDR2 are MNHEY and SVGEGT. This CDR3 is 15 amino acids long. The CDR3 spells CASTDNTGGNTEAFF. CDR3 in DNA: TGTGCCAGCACCGACAATACAGGGGGGAACACTGAAGCTTTCTTT.

This clonotype was seen ten or more times. This chain uses TRBV10-2 with TRBJ1-2; TRBD1 might be the D (5 bases). Per the germline V gene, CDR1 is WSHSY and CDR2 is SAAADI. The CDR3 has 12 amino acids. Trimming took off 7 bases at V and 4 bases at J, with 10 bases between the two ends. CDR3 in amino acids: CASTDGGYGYTF. The CDR3 DNA follows: TGCGCCAGCACGGACGGGGGCTATGGCTACACCTTC.

This clonotype occurred once. The chain couples TRBV9 to TRBJ1-1; 8 nucleotides agree with TRBD1. V was pared by 0 bases and J by 5 bases, with 6 bases of the junction left unmatched. The CDR3 is 15 residues long. Germline V gives CDR1 SGDLS, CDR2 YYNGEE. CDR3 DNA: TGTGCCAGCAGCGTAGCTTCAGGGGGCAGGACTGAAGCTTTCTTT. This encodes CASSVASGGRTEAFF.

The V gene is TRBV6-6, the J gene TRBJ2-3; the match to TRBD2 covers 11 bases. J was trimmed by 9 bases and V by 6 bases; bases with no gene match: 11. CDR3 length equals 15 residues. Germline V lookup: CDR1 MNHNY, CDR2 SVGAGI (reference sequence). CDR3 DNA sequence: TGTGCCAGCAGGCAAGGGATAGCGGGGGGGCCCACGCAGTATTTT. Amino acids: CASRQGIAGGPTQYF.

The V gene is TRBV12-3 or TRBV12-4, the J gene TRBJ2-5; TRBD2 is a possible D gene (5 bases). The CDR3 loop spans 14 amino acids. V lost 6 bases to trimming and J lost 5 bases, with 16 bases between them. This CDR3 is CASSQRSDKETQYF. DNA for the CDR3: TGTGCCAGCAGCCAGCGGTCCGACAAGGAGACCCAGTACTTC.

The V call is TRBV5-1, the J call TRBJ1-5; TRBD1 agrees at 7 bases. The germline V gene has CDR1 SGHRS and CDR2 YFSETQ. The J segment lost 6 bases and the V segment lost 4 bases, leaving 13 bases of the junction unmatched. CDR3 size: 16 residues. DNA of the CDR3: TGCGCCAGCAGCGCGGGAGGGACAGATCGGGGTCAGCCCCAGCATTTT. As protein: CASSAGGTDRGQPQHF.

Ten or more counts support this clonotype. The chain uses TRBV12-3 or TRBV12-4 and TRBJ2-1; D unresolved. CDR3 length equals 13 residues. V shed 5 bases and J shed 8 bases, with 13 bases lying between them. CDR3 protein: CASSKNDRDEQFF. The CDR3 nucleotides are TGTGCCAGCAGTAAGAACGACCGAGATGAGCAGTTCTTC.

The chain links TRBV5-1 to TRBJ2-2; 9 nucleotides line up with TRBD1. Losses at the gene ends were 3 bases for V and 3 bases for J; bases not matched to a gene: 3. The germline gives CDR1 SGHRS, CDR2 YFSETQ. The CDR3 runs 15 residues. Here the CDR3 DNA reads TGCGCCAGCAGCTCAGGACAGGGGCACACCGGGGAGCTGTTTTTT. As protein: CASSSGQGHTGELFF.

This chain joins TRBV12-3 or TRBV12-4 and TRBJ1-1; 7 bases map to TRBD1. With V trimmed by 10 bases and J by 1 base, 3 bases remained unmatched. CDR3 length equals 12 residues. CDR3 in DNA: TGTGCCACCCGGACAGGGAACACTGAAGCTTTCTTT. Translation gives CATRTGNTEAFF.

The chain is built from TRBV3-1 and TRBJ2-3; D gene uncertain. The germline V and J ends were trimmed by 4 bases and 9 bases, with 17 bases remaining between them. Germline V gene sequence: CDR1 LGHDT, CDR2 YNNKEL (reference sequence). The CDR3 has 14 amino acids. CDR3 region: CASSPISPRRTQYF. CDR3 nucleotides: TGTGCCAGCAGCCCCATCTCACCGCGGAGAACGCAGTATTTT.